The TCR beta chain under discussion was sequenced for a study of blood T cell repertoires in COVID-19. As for the study in general: The origin of the acute and convalescent COVID-19 samples was the United States, Italy and Spain.

Here immunoSEQ multiplex PCR was the method, and the copy in TCRdb shows in-frame clones only, minus some. The sample includes more than 150,000 clones, approximately 80% of them seen just once. CDR3 length: 14 amino acids. CDR1 KGHDR and CDR2 SFDVKD come from the germline V gene. V lost 4 bases and J lost 6, with 13 bases in between. The chain uses TRBV24-1 and TRBJ2-3; possibly TRBD1 for D (6 bases). The clonotype originates from a woman aged 55-69 years with acute or convalescent COVID-19. Sequenced sample: peripheral blood. CDR3 sequence reads: CATSEPGVVDTQYF. The CDR3 DNA follows: TGTGCCACCAGTGAACCAGGGGTGGTGGATACGCAGTATTTT.